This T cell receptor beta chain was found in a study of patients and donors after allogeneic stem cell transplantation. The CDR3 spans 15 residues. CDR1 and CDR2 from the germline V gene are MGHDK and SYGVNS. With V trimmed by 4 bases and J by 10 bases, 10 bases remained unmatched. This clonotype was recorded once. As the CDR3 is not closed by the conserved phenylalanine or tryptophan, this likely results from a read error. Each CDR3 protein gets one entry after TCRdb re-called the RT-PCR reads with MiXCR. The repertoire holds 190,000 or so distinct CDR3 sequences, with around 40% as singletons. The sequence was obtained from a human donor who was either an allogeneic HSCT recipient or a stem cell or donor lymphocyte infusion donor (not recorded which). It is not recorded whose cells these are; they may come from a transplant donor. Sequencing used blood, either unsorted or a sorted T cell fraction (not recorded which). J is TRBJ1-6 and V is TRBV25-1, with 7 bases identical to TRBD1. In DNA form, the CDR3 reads TGTGCCAGCAGTGTAGGGACAGCTCCGGGGTCACCCCTCCACTTG. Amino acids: CASSVGTAPGSPLHL.